This T cell receptor beta chain derives from a study of graft-versus-host responses after intestinal transplantation. The overall study: Recipients received multivisceral, liver-intestinal, or isolated intestinal transplants. All of the recipients had induction that used anti-thymocyte globulin, then tacrolimus and steroids for roughly three years.

TCRdb's table, derived via immunoSEQ multiplex PCR, lists solely in-frame clones and lacks some. Among roughly 43,000 clones listed, over 85% were seen once. Notes on the study in general: Those patients showing graft-donor T cell macrochimerism displayed high graft-versus-host to host-versus-graft clonal ratios in allografts. Recipient marrow harbored GvH clones, some of which surfaced first in ileum or blood.

The CDR3 is 15 residues long. V lost 2 bases and J 5 bases, leaving 15 bases between the germline ends. CDR1 is MNHEY and CDR2 is SVGAGI in the germline V gene. For this clone: Its specificity is not known.

The sequence derives from a human patient who received an intestinal transplant, so some T cells may come from the graft donor. The rearrangement links TRBV6-5 to TRBJ2-5; TRBD2 might be the D (7 bases). The sequences come from PBMCs, collected more than 310 days after intestinal transplant. The DNA of the CDR3 is TGTGCCAGCAGTTACCGCTGGGGGGGCGAGGAGACCCAGTACTTC. Translating it yields CASSYRWGGEETQYF.